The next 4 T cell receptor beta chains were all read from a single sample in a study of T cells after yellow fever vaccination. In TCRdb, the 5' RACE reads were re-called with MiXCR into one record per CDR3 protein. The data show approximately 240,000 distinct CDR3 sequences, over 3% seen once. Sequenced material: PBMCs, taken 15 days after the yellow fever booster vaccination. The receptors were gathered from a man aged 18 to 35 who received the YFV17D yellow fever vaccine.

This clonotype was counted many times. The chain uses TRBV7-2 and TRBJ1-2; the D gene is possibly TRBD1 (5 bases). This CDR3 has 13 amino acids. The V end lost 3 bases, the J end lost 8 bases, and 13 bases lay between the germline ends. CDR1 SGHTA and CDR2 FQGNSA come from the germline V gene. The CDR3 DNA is TGTGCCAGCAGCTTCAACGATCAGGGCGGCTACACCTTC. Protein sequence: CASSFNDQGGYTF.

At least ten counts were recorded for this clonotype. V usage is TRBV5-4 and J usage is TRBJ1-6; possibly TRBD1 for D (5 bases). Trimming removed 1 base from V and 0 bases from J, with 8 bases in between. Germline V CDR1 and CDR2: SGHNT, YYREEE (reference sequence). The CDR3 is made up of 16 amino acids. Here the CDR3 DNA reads TGTGCCAGCAGCTTGAACGGGGGCTCCTATAATTCACCCCTCCACTTT. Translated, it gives CASSLNGGSYNSPLHF.

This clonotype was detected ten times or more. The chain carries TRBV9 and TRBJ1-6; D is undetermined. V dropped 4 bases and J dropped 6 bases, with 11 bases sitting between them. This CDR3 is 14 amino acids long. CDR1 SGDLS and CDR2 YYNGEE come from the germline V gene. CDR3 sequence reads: CASSTREINSPLHF. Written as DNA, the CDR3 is TGTGCCAGCAGCACCCGGGAAATTAATTCACCCCTCCACTTT.

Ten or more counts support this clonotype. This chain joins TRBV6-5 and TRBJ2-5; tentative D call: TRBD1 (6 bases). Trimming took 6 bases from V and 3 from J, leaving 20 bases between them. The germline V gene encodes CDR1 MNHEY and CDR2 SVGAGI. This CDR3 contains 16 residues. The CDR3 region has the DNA TGTGCCAGCAGACTAATACAGGGAGACATGGAAGAGACCCAGTACTTC. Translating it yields CASRLIQGDMEETQYF.